This T cell receptor beta chain was observed in a study of monozygotic twins with inflammatory bowel disease. Study-level points and caveats: Repertoire similarity matched across concordant and discordant twins, perhaps owing to limited power. Patients with IBD had less TCRbeta diversity (inverse Simpson) than their healthy co-twins.

During cDNA synthesis, UMIs that each contained a 6-nucleotide sample barcode were added by means of template switching. Both the TCRalpha cDNA and the TCRbeta cDNA were taken through two nested PCRs, lasting about 15 and 9 cycles. From the 5' RACE reads, TCRdb lists one entry per CDR3 protein and no DNA. The sample table sets out approximately 380,000 distinct CDR3 sequences. With respect to this clonotype: Its antigen is still unknown.

The TCR originated in a human donor with ulcerative colitis or Crohn's disease, or a healthy co-twin of an affected twin (not recorded which). Sequenced input: blood.

Here the CDR3 reads CASSLSRRGSEAFF. J is TRBJ1-1 and V is TRBV27; TCRdb returns TRBD1, unconfirmable since there is no DNA. The CDR3 consists of 14 residues. Germline V CDR1 and CDR2: MNHEY, SMNVEV (reference sequence).